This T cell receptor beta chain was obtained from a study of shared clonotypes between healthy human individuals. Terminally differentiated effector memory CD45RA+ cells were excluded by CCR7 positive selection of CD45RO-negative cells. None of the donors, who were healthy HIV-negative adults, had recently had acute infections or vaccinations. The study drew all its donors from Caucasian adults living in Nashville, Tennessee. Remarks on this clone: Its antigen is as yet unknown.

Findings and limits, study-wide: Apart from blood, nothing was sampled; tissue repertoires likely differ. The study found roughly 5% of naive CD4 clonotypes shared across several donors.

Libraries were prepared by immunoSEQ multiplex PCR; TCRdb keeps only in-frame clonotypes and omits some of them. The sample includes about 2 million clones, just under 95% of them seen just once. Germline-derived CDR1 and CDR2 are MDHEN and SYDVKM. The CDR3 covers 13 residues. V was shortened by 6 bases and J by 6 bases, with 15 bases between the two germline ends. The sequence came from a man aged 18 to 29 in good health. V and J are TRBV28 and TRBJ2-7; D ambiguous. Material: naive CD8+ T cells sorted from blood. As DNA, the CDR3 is TGTGCCAGCAGCTTAGACATATCCGGCGAGCAGTACTTC. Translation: CASSLDISGEQYF.